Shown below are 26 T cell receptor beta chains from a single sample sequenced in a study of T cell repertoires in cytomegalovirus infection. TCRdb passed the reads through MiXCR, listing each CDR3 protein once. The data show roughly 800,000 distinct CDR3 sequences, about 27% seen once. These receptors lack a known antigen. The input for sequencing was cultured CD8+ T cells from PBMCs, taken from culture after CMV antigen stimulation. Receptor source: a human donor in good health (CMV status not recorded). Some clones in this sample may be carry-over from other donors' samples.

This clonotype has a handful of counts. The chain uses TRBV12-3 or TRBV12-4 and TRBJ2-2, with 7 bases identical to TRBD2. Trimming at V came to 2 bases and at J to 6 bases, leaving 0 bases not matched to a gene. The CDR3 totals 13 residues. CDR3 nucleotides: TGTGCCAGCAGTTTAACTAGCGCCGGGGAGCTGTTTTTT. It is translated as CASSLTSAGELFF.

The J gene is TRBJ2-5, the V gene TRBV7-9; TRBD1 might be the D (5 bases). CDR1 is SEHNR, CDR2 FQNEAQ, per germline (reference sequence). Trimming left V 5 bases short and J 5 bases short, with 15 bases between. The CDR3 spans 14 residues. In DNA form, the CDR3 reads TGTGCCAGCAGCCCGCCGACAGAATTGGAGACCCAGTACTTC. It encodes CASSPPTELETQYF. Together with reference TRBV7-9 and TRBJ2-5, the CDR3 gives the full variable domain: DTGVSQNPRHKITKRGQNVTFRCDPISEHNRLYWYRQTLGQGPEFLTYFQNEAQLEKSRLLSDRFSAERPKGSFSTLEIQRTEQGDSAMYLCASSPPTELETQYFGPGTRLLVL.

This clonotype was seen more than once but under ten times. CDR3 coding DNA: TGTGCTAGTGGTTTCGGGAATAATGAAAAACTGTTTTTT. It yields the protein CASGFGNNEKLFF. The chain carries TRBV12-5 and TRBJ1-4; no firm D call. Germline lookup yields CDR1 LGHNT and CDR2 FRNRAP. V was shortened by 3 bases and J by 4 bases, with 6 bases between the two germline ends. There are 13 residues in the CDR3.

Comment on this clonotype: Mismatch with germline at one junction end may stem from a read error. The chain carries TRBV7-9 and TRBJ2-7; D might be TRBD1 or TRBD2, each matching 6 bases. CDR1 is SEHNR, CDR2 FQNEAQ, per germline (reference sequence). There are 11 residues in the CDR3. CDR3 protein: CASSKGGLLIF. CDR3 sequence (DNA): TGTGCCAGCAGCAAGGGGGGTCTGTTAATCTTC.

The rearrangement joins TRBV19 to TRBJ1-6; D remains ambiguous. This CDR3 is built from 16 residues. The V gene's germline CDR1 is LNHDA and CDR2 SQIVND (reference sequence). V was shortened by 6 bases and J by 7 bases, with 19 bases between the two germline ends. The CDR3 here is CASRNYEGIDNSPLHF. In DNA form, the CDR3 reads TGTGCCAGTAGAAACTATGAGGGCATAGACAATTCACCCCTCCACTTT.

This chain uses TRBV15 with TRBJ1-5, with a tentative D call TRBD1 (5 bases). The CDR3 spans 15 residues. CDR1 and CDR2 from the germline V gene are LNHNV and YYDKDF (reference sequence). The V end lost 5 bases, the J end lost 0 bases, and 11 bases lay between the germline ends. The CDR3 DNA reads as TGTGCCACCAGCGGGACCCAACTTAGCAATCAGCCCCAGCATTTT. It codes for CATSGTQLSNQPQHF.

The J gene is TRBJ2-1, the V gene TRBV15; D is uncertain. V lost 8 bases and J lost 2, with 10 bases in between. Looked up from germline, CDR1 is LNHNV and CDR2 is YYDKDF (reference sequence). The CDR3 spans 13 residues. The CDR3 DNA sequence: TGTGCCACCCAAGAAGGTACCTACAATGAGCAGTTCTTC. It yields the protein CATQEGTYNEQFF.

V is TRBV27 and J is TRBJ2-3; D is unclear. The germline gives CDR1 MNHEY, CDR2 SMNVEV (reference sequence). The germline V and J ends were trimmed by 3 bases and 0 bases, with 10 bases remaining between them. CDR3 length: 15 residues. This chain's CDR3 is CASSLSWGSTDTQYF. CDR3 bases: TGTGCCAGCAGTTTGAGCTGGGGTAGCACAGATACGCAGTATTTT.

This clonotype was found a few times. The DNA for the CDR3 is TGTGCCAGCAGCTTACTATACAGGGACCAAGAGACCCAGTACTTC. This gives the protein CASSLLYRDQETQYF. This chain joins TRBV7-9 and TRBJ2-5, with D tentatively TRBD1 (6 bases). CDR1 is SEHNR and CDR2 is FQNEAQ in the germline V gene (reference sequence). CDR3 length equals 15 residues. The germline V and J ends were trimmed by 2 bases and 0 bases, with 10 bases remaining between them.

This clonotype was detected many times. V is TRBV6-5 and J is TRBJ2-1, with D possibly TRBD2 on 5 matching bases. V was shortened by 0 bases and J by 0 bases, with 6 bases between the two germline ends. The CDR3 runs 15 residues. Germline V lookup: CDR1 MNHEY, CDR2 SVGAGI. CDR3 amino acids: CASSYSGSSYNEQFF. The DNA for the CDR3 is TGTGCCAGCAGTTACTCGGGGAGCTCCTACAATGAGCAGTTCTTC.

Here the CDR3 DNA reads TGTGCCAGCAAATGGGTCAGAGGGCACACTGAAGCTTTCTTT. The encoded protein is CASKWVRGHTEAFF. The J gene is TRBJ1-1, the V gene TRBV6-2 or TRBV6-3; D is undetermined. The length of the CDR3 is 14 residues. The V end lost 7 bases, the J end lost 3 bases, and 15 bases lay between the germline ends. Per the germline V gene, CDR1 is MNHEY and CDR2 is SVGEGT.

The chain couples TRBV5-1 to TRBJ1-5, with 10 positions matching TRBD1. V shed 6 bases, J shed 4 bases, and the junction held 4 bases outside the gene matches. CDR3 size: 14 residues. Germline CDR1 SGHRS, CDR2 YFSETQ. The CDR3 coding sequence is TGCGCCAGCACTACGGACAGGGGGAATCAGCCCCAGCATTTT. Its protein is CASTTDRGNQPQHF.

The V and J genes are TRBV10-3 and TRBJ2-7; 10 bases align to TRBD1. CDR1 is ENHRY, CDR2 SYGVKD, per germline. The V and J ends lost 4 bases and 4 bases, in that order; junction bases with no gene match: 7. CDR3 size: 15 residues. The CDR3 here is CAISGGQGKVYEQYF. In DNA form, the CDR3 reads TGTGCCATCAGTGGGGGACAGGGGAAAGTTTACGAGCAGTACTTC.

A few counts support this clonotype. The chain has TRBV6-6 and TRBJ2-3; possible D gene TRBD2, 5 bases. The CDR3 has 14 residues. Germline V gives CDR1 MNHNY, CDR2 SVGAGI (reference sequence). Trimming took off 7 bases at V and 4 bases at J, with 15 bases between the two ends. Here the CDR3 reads CASTYPGGPDTQYF. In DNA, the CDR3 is TGTGCCAGCACCTACCCCGGAGGCCCAGATACGCAGTATTTT.

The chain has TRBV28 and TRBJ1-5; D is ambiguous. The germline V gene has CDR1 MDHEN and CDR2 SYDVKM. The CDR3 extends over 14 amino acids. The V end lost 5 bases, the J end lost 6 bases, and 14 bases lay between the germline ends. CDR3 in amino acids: CASSPQRASQPQHF. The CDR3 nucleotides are TGTGCCAGCAGTCCCCAGAGGGCAAGTCAGCCCCAGCATTTT.

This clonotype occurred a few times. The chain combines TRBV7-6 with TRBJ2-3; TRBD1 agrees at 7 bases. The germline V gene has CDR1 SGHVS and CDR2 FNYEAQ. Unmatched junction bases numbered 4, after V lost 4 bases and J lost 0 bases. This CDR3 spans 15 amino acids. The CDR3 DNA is TGTGCCAGCAGCTGGGGACAGAGCAGCACAGATACGCAGTATTTT. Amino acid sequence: CASSWGQSSTDTQYF.

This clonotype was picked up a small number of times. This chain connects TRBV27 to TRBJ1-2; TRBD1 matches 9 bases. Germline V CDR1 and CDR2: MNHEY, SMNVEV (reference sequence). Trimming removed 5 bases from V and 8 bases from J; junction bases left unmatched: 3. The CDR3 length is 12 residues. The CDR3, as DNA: TGTGCCAGCAGTAAGGGGACAGGGGGCTACACCTTC. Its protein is CASSKGTGGYTF.

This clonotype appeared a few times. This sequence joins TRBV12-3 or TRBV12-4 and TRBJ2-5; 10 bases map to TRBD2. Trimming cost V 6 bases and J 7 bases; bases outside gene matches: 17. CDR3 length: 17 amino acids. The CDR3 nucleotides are TGTGCCAGCAGCTGGGGGGTAAGCGGGGGGGCCGGAGGGACCCAGTACTTC. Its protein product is CASSWGVSGGAGGTQYF.

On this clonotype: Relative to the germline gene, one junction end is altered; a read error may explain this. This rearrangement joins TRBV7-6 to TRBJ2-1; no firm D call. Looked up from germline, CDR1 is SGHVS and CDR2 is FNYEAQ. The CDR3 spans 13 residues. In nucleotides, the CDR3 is TGTGCCAGCAGCTTAGCGGGATACGGCGAGCAGTTGTTC. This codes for CASSLAGYGEQLF.

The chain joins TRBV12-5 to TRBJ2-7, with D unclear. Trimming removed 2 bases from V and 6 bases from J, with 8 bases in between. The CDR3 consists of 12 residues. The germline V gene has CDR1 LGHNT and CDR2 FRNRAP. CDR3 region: CASGLRGTEQYF. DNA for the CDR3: TGTGCTAGTGGTTTGCGCGGAACCGAGCAGTACTTC.

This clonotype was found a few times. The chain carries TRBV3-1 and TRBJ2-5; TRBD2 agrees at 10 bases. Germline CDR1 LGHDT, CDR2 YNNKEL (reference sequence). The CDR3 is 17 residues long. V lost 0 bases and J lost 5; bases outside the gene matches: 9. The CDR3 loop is CASSQDEWASGGETQYF. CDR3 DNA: TGTGCCAGCAGCCAAGATGAGTGGGCTAGCGGGGGCGAGACCCAGTACTTC.

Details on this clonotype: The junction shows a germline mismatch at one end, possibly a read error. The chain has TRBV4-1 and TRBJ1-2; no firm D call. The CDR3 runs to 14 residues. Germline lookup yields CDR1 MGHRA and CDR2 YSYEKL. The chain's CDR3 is CTSSQDVGYHGYTF. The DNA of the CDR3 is TGCACCAGCAGCCAAGATGTGGGATACCATGGCTACACCTTC.

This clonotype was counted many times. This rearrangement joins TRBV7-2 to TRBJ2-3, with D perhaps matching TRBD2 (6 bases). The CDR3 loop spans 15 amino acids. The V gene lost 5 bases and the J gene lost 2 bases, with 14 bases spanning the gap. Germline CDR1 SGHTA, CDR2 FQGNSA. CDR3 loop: CASSESLAITDTQYF. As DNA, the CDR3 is TGTGCCAGCAGCGAGAGCCTAGCGATCACAGATACGCAGTATTTT.

The CDR3 sequence: CASSEALWGTGRNEQFF. The CDR3 DNA is TGTGCCAGCAGTGAAGCGCTTTGGGGGACAGGGAGGAATGAGCAGTTCTTC. The genes are TRBV2 and TRBJ2-1; 9 nucleotides agree with TRBD1. Trimming cost V 0 bases and J 7 bases; bases outside gene matches: 10. CDR3 length: 17 amino acids. The germline V gene encodes CDR1 SNHLY and CDR2 FYNNEI.

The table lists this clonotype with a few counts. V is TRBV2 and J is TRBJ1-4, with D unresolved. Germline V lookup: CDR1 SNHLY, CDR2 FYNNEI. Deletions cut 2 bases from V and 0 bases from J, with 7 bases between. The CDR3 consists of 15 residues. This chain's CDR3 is CASSEWASTNEKLFF. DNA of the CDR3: TGTGCCAGCAGTGAATGGGCCTCAACTAATGAAAAACTGTTTTTT.

In DNA, the CDR3 is TGCAGTGCTAGAGGAGCGGGTTGGAGCAATCAGCCCCAGCATTTT. Protein: CSARGAGWSNQPQHF. The chain couples TRBV20-1 to TRBJ1-5; D remains unclear. The CDR3 length is 15 residues. Germline V CDR1 and CDR2: DFQATT, SNEGSKA (reference sequence). V was trimmed by 1 base and J by 1 base, leaving 11 bases between them.